The next 31 T cell receptor beta chains were all read from a single sample in a study of Ad26.COV2.S vaccination and SARS-CoV-2 variants. The sample's treatment: around 19 received Ad26.COV2.S at low or high dose, single or two shots; about five received placebo; per-sample allocation not given. Specimen acquisition occurred on day 63 following the initial vaccine or placebo injection. Profiling relied on immunoSEQ multiplex PCR, and the TCRdb table lists in-frame clones only, not all of them. The sample comprises roughly 270,000 clones, about 87% of which are singletons, and about 3.1% rests with the top ten. The sequencing used peripheral blood, collected in a trial of Ad26.COV2.S vaccine versus placebo. These receptors were taken from a person aged 18-65 years who received the Ad26.COV2.S COVID-19 vaccine or a placebo.

J is TRBJ1-2 and V is TRBV11-3; D call uncertain. The germline CDR1 and CDR2 sequences are SGHNT and YENEEA. The CDR3 sequence is 13 residues long. V shed 1 base and J shed 3 bases, with 6 bases lying between them. The CDR3 sequence: CASSLVADYGYTF. The CDR3 nucleotides read TGTGCCAGCAGCTTAGTGGCAGACTATGGCTACACCTTC.

This rearrangement joins TRBV7-2 to TRBJ2-5; D unresolved. V lost 4 bases and J lost 2, with 20 bases in between. Germline V gives CDR1 SGHTA, CDR2 FQGNSA. The CDR3 runs 17 residues. The CDR3 spells CASSYLRGSPEQETQYF. CDR3 nucleotides: TGTGCCAGCAGCTACCTCCGAGGTAGCCCCGAGCAAGAGACCCAGTACTTC.

This rearrangement joins TRBV6-5 to TRBJ1-3, with TRBD1 as a possible D gene (5 bases). The CDR3 runs 16 residues. V dropped 0 bases and J dropped 1 base, with 10 bases sitting between them. The germline gives CDR1 MNHEY, CDR2 SVGAGI. CDR3 region: CASSYSIGDSGNTIYF. The CDR3, as DNA: TGTGCCAGCAGTTACTCGATAGGGGATTCTGGAAACACCATATATTTT.

This clone was seen a handful of times. This chain links TRBV20-1 with TRBJ2-7, with TRBD2 matching over 9 bases. The germline V gene encodes CDR1 DFQATT and CDR2 SNEGSKA (reference sequence). This CDR3 has 14 residues. J was trimmed by 4 bases and V by 3 bases; bases with no gene match: 7. The CDR3 protein is CSASAGLAMYEQYF. The DNA for the CDR3 is TGCAGTGCTAGTGCCGGACTAGCGATGTACGAGCAGTACTTC.

J is TRBJ2-1 and V is TRBV6-1, with TRBD1 matching over 9 bases. The CDR3 loop spans 14 amino acids. Per germline, CDR1 MNHNS and CDR2 SASEGT. The V and J ends lost 2 bases and 9 bases, in that order; junction bases with no gene match: 5. CDR3 region: CASSELQGAGEQFF. As DNA, the CDR3 is TGTGCCAGCAGTGAACTACAGGGGGCGGGTGAGCAGTTCTTC.

CDR3 in DNA: TGTGCCAGCAGCTTAGGTATAGGGGATGAAGAGCAGTACTTC. This gives the protein CASSLGIGDEEQYF. The V call is TRBV13, the J call TRBJ2-7, with D perhaps TRBD1 (5 bases). Germline loops: CDR1 PRHDT, CDR2 FYEKMQ (reference sequence). Deletions cut 0 bases from V and 7 bases from J, with 13 bases between. This CDR3 has 14 residues.

This rearrangement joins TRBV23-1 to TRBJ1-1, with 10 bases lining up with TRBD1. TRBV23-1 is flagged as an ORF with uncertain function. This CDR3 region has 17 residues. V trimming: 4 bases; J trimming: 3 bases; junction bases outside the gene matches: 11. The CDR3 DNA reads TGCGCCAGCAGTCGGACCGGGACAGGGGACGGTGACACTGAAGCTTTCTTT. Its translation is CASSRTGTGDGDTEAFF.

This clone appeared a few times. The gene calls are TRBV2 and TRBJ2-7; tentative D call: TRBD1 (5 bases). This CDR3 comprises 14 residues. V was cut by 2 bases and J by 2 bases, with 10 bases left in between. Germline V gene data show CDR1 as SNHLY and CDR2 as FYNNEI. Written as DNA, the CDR3 is TGTGCCAGCAGTGAAAGGGGTGATACCTACGAGCAGTACTTC. Its translation: CASSERGDTYEQYF.

The gene calls are TRBV21-1 and TRBJ2-7; TRBD1 is the table's D call, not checked against the DNA. TRBV21-1 is given as a pseudogene. The CDR3 covers 15 residues. As DNA, the CDR3 is TGTGCCAGCAGCACCAGGGACAGGGAGAACTACGAGCAGTACTTC. Amino acid sequence: CASSTRDRENYEQYF.

CDR3 protein: CASSLVSANTGELFF. Written as DNA, the CDR3 is TGCGCCAGCAGCTTAGTCTCCGCGAACACCGGGGAGCTGTTTTTT. This rearrangement joins TRBV5-1 to TRBJ2-2; D unresolved. Germline-derived CDR1 and CDR2 are SGHRS and YFSETQ. This CDR3 has 15 residues. Trimming removed 2 bases from V and 0 bases from J, with 8 bases in between. Looking up the rest from reference TRBV5-1 and TRBJ2-2 gives the full variable domain: KAGVTQTPRYLIKTRGQQVTLSCSPISGHRSVSWYQQTPGQGLQFLFEYFSETQRNKGNFPGRFSGRQFSNSRSEMNVSTLELGDSALYLCASSLVSANTGELFFGEGSRLTVL.

The CDR3 region is CASSLRAQGYQETQYF. The CDR3 DNA sequence: TGTGCCAGCAGCCTAAGGGCACAGGGGTACCAAGAGACCCAGTACTTC. The chain links TRBV3-1 (or the pseudogene TRBV3-2) to TRBJ2-5; the match to TRBD1 covers 7 bases. CDR3 length: 16 residues. V was pared by 4 bases and J by 0 bases, with 8 bases of the junction left unmatched. CDR1 and CDR2 (germline): LGHDT, YNNKEL (reference sequence).

J is TRBJ1-1 and V is TRBV12-5, with D perhaps TRBD1 (5 bases). Trimming cost V 5 bases and J 1 base, with 5 bases left between them. The CDR3 is 12 residues long. Germline assignment: CDR1 LGHNT and CDR2 FRNRAP. CDR3 amino acids: CASGRGNTEAFF. CDR3 nucleotides: TGTGCTAGTGGTAGGGGGAACACTGAAGCTTTCTTT.

V is TRBV7-2 and J is TRBJ1-1, with D hard to call. The V gene lost 7 bases and the J gene lost 7 bases, with 13 bases spanning the gap. The germline V gene has CDR1 SGHTA and CDR2 FQGNSA. The CDR3 is made up of 12 amino acids. Written as DNA, the CDR3 is TGTGCCAGCACCACGTATTACGATGAAGCTTTCTTT. Amino acid sequence: CASTTYYDEAFF.

The J gene is TRBJ1-1, the V gene TRBV18; D is uncertain. The ends were cut back, 5 bases at V and 7 bases at J, with 17 bases in the middle. The CDR3 consists of 14 residues. Germline V gene sequence: CDR1 KGHSH, CDR2 LQKENI. The CDR3 here is CASSLTSILGEAFF. DNA of the CDR3: TGTGCCAGCTCATTGACCTCCATTCTAGGTGAAGCTTTCTTT. Complete variable domain (other parts from reference TRBV18 and TRBJ1-1): NAGVMQNPRHLVRRRGQEARLRCSPMKGHSHVYWYRQLPEEGLKFMVYLQKENIIDESGMPKERFSAEFPKEGPSILRIQQVVRGDSAAYFCASSLTSILGEAFFGQGTRLTVV.

V usage is TRBV7-9 and J usage is TRBJ2-1; 11 nucleotides align to TRBD2. The CDR3 length is 17 residues. CDR1 is SEHNR, CDR2 FQNEAQ, per germline (reference sequence). V dropped 5 bases and J dropped 2; count of bases not matched to a gene: 8. In nucleotides, the CDR3 is TGTGCCAGCAGCCTTACTAGCGGGAGTTATCCCTACAATGAGCAGTTCTTC. Its protein is CASSLTSGSYPYNEQFF.

The chain employs TRBV5-1 and TRBJ1-1; D not resolved. Trimming took off 2 bases at V and 1 base at J, with 6 bases between the two ends. The germline CDR1 and CDR2 sequences are SGHRS and YFSETQ. This CDR3 region has 13 residues. The CDR3, as DNA: TGCGCCAGCAGCTTATGGAGGAACACTGAAGCTTTCTTT. Encoded protein: CASSLWRNTEAFF.

The rearrangement joins TRBV19 to TRBJ1-4, with D possibly TRBD1 on 6 matching bases. Germline V gene sequence: CDR1 LNHDA, CDR2 SQIVND (reference sequence). The CDR3 covers 13 residues. The V end lost 7 bases, the J end lost 8 bases, and 14 bases lay between the germline ends. CDR3 DNA: TGTGCCAGTAACGACAGGATTGAGGAAAAACTGTTTTTT. It specifies CASNDRIEEKLFF.

This chain connects TRBV9 to TRBJ1-3, with D tentatively TRBD1 (5 bases). V lost 0 bases and J lost 0, with 13 bases in between. This CDR3 spans 17 amino acids. Germline assignment: CDR1 SGDLS and CDR2 YYNGEE. The CDR3 nucleotides are TGTGCCAGCAGCGTAGGATGGGGCAGGGACTCTGGAAACACCATATATTTT. It encodes CASSVGWGRDSGNTIYF.

V usage is TRBV4-3 and J usage is TRBJ2-2; D possibly matches TRBD1 or TRBD2 (6 bases each). The ends were cut back, 2 bases at V and 8 bases at J, with 12 bases in the middle. The CDR3 covers 14 residues. Germline lookup yields CDR1 LGHNA and CDR2 YSLEER. The CDR3 nucleotides are TGCGCCAGCAGCCAATCCACGGGGGCTGGGGAGCTGTTTTTT. As protein: CASSQSTGAGELFF.

The V and J genes are TRBV5-5 and TRBJ1-1; maybe TRBD1 (6 bases). Deletions cut 4 bases from V and 1 base from J, with 17 bases between. This CDR3 comprises 16 residues. Germline CDR1 is SGHKS and CDR2 is YYEKEE (reference sequence). The CDR3 coding sequence is TGTGCCAGCAGCCTATCGACAGGAAGACGGAACACTGAAGCTTTCTTT. Translating it yields CASSLSTGRRNTEAFF.

As to this clone: The same CDR3 can be traced to other DNA sequences in this sample. CDR3 amino acids: CASSRTGQYEQYF. CDR3 sequence (DNA): TGCGCCAGCTCAAGGACAGGGCAATACGAGCAGTACTTC. The chain combines TRBV5-1 with TRBJ2-7; TRBD1 agrees at 8 bases. The V and J ends lost 7 bases and 4 bases, in that order; junction bases with no gene match: 7. The CDR3 has 13 amino acids. Looked up from germline, CDR1 is SGHRS and CDR2 is YFSETQ.

J is TRBJ2-5 and V is TRBV7-3; no reliable D call. CDR3 length equals 14 residues. Germline-derived CDR1 and CDR2 are SGHTA and FQGTGA. The V end lost 2 bases, the J end lost 3 bases, and 10 bases lay between the germline ends. The CDR3: CASSLRFPEETQYF. The CDR3 DNA is TGTGCCAGCAGCTTACGGTTTCCAGAAGAGACCCAGTACTTC. The whole variable domain, remainder taken from reference TRBV7-3 and TRBJ2-5, is GAGVSQTPSNKVTEKGKYVELRCDPISGHTALYWYRQSLGQGPEFLIYFQGTGAADDSGLPNDRFFAVRPEGSVSTLKIQRTERGDSAVYLCASSLRFPEETQYFGPGTRLLVL.

A note on this clone: A junction end diverges from the germline sequence, so it may reflect a read error. The V and J genes are TRBV3-1 (or the pseudogene TRBV3-2) and TRBJ2-3; D is unresolved. Germline-derived CDR1 and CDR2 are LGHDT and YNNKEL (reference sequence). The CDR3 has 13 residues. The CDR3, as DNA: TGTGCCAGCAGTCAAGATAGTGGGTTTACGCAGTATTTT. It encodes CASSQDSGFTQYF.

This chain connects TRBV15 to TRBJ1-5; no definite D call. The CDR3 extends over 14 amino acids. The V gene lost 5 bases and the J gene lost 12 bases, with 20 bases spanning the gap. Germline V gene data show CDR1 as LNHNV and CDR2 as YYDKDF (reference sequence). Written as DNA, the CDR3 is TGTGCCACCAGCCCAGACGGCCGGGCAGGTCTCCAGCATTTT. Translating it yields CATSPDGRAGLQHF.

The chain employs TRBV27 and TRBJ1-2, with 8 positions matching TRBD1. Per germline, CDR1 MNHEY and CDR2 SMNVEV (reference sequence). The CDR3 loop spans 15 amino acids. V lost 2 bases to trimming and J lost 0 bases; unmatched junction nucleotides: 2. For the CDR3, the DNA is TGTGCCAGCAGTTTAGCACAGGGGGCTAACTATGGCTACACCTTC. This translates into CASSLAQGANYGYTF.

The chain combines TRBV30 with TRBJ1-6; D remains ambiguous. The CDR3 spans 17 residues. Trimming took off 6 bases at V and 0 bases at J, with 18 bases between the two ends. Looked up from germline, CDR1 is GTSNPN and CDR2 is SVGIG (reference sequence). The DNA of the CDR3 is TGTGCCTGCCTGGACGGCGGTCGGAGCTCCTATAATTCACCCCTCCACTTT. Amino acid sequence: CACLDGGRSSYNSPLHF.

This clone was counted a single time. The CDR3 loop is CASSLGQGFQTQYF. In DNA form, the CDR3 reads TGTGCCAGCAGCTTAGGACAGGGCTTTCAGACGCAGTATTTT. The chain links TRBV7-2 to TRBJ2-3; TRBD1 aligns across 7 bases. After removal of 1 base from V and 9 bases from J, the junction contained 7 bases not matched to a gene. Looked up from germline, CDR1 is SGHTA and CDR2 is FQGNSA. The CDR3 has 14 residues.

CDR3 DNA: TGTGCCAGCAGTTACGCGGGTGGCTATGGCTACACCTTC. This translates into CASSYAGGYGYTF. This chain connects TRBV6-5 to TRBJ1-2; no clear D gene. CDR1 is MNHEY and CDR2 is SVGAGI in the germline V gene. The V end lost 2 bases, the J end lost 4 bases, and 8 bases lay between the germline ends. This CDR3 spans 13 amino acids.

This chain connects TRBV5-4 to TRBJ2-7; possible D gene TRBD2, 6 bases. V dropped 3 bases and J dropped 0 bases, with 10 bases sitting between them. The germline CDR1 and CDR2 sequences are SGHNT and YYREEE (reference sequence). The CDR3 extends over 14 amino acids. The CDR3 bases are TGTGCCAGCAGCTGGGACTTGACCTCCTACGAGCAGTACTTC. This sequence encodes CASSWDLTSYEQYF.

The chain carries TRBV25-1 and TRBJ2-1, with 9 bases fitting TRBD2. CDR1 is MGHDK and CDR2 is SYGVNS in the germline V gene. Germline trimming cut 2 bases from V and 2 bases from J; bases unmatched to any gene: 10. The CDR3 loop spans 18 amino acids. The CDR3 loop reads CASSEGRASGATYNEQFF. CDR3 DNA sequence: TGTGCCAGCAGTGAAGGGAGGGCTAGCGGGGCCACCTACAATGAGCAGTTCTTC.

This clone was recorded once. The chain has TRBV2 and TRBJ2-3; D gene ambiguous. The V and J ends lost 8 bases and 8 bases respectively, with 17 bases between them. Germline CDR1 and CDR2: SNHLY and FYNNEI. The CDR3 loop spans 13 amino acids. This CDR3 is CASCDTFKITQYF. DNA for the CDR3: TGTGCCAGCTGCGACACGTTCAAAATTACGCAGTATTTT.